A single sample gave rise to the 30 T cell receptor beta chains below, sequenced in a study. Cells sorted as Tregs were CD4+, CD25+ and CD127-/low. TCRdb analysed the 5' RACE reads with MiXCR anew, one entry per CDR3 protein. The sample has around 34,000 distinct CDR3 sequences, 27% seen once. Sequenced: tumor-infiltrating Tregs sorted from the breast tumor. Receptor source: a female donor with breast cancer.

Note on this clonotype: A read error is possible here, since a much larger clone lies one base away. The CDR3 DNA sequence: TGCGCCAGCGCCGGGAGCAGGAACACTGAAGCTTTCTTT. It yields the protein CASAGSRNTEAFF. This chain connects TRBV5-1 to TRBJ1-1; D gene unclear. Trimming took 7 bases from V and 1 from J, leaving 11 bases between them. The CDR3 totals 13 residues. The V gene's germline CDR1 is SGHRS and CDR2 YFSETQ. The full variable domain, completed using reference TRBV5-1 and TRBJ1-1, is KAGVTQTPRYLIKTRGQQVTLSCSPISGHRSVSWYQQTPGQGLQFLFEYFSETQRNKGNFPGRFSGRQFSNSRSEMNVSTLELGDSALYLCASAGSRNTEAFFGQGTRLTVV.

The table lists this clonotype with many counts. As DNA, the CDR3 is TGTGCCAGCAGCCAGCCGGGGGGCCACGAGCAGTACTTC. It yields the protein CASSQPGGHEQYF. This chain joins TRBV7-9 and TRBJ2-7; D might be TRBD2 (7 bases). This CDR3 has 13 amino acids. V lost 5 bases to trimming and J lost 5 bases, with 13 bases between them. Germline-derived CDR1 and CDR2 are SEHNR and FQNEAQ (reference sequence). Filled out from reference TRBV7-9 and TRBJ2-7, the complete variable domain reads DTGVSQNPRHKITKRGQNVTFRCDPISEHNRLYWYRQTLGQGPEFLTYFQNEAQLEKSRLLSDRFSAERPKGSFSTLEIQRTEQGDSAMYLCASSQPGGHEQYFGPGTRLTVT.

The CDR3 sequence is CAWRRGYTEAFF. Written as DNA, the CDR3 is TGTGCCTGGAGGAGGGGGTACACTGAAGCTTTCTTT. The chain uses TRBV30 and TRBJ1-1; D might be TRBD1 (6 bases). Trimming left V 3 bases short and J 3 bases short, with 8 bases between. The CDR3 sequence is 12 residues long. The germline CDR1 and CDR2 sequences are GTSNPN and SVGIG (reference sequence).

This clonotype was counted only a few times. The chain's CDR3 is CASSLEGAWNEQFF. CDR3 coding DNA: TGTGCCAGCAGCTTGGAGGGGGCGTGGAATGAGCAGTTCTTC. V and J are TRBV11-3 and TRBJ2-1; D might be TRBD1 (7 bases). Germline values: CDR1 SGHNT, CDR2 YENEEA. The CDR3 runs to 14 residues. Trimming pared 3 bases from V and 7 bases from J, leaving 13 bases between.

In the case of this clonotype: This may come from a read error, since a much larger clone is one base off. The CDR3 here is CATSDSLAGGPNERFF. The CDR3 DNA sequence: TGTGCCACCAGTGACTCACTAGCGGGAGGGCCGAATGAGCGGTTCTTC. This chain uses TRBV24-1 with TRBJ2-1; TRBD2 matches 13 bases. The CDR3 consists of 16 residues. The germline V gene encodes CDR1 KGHDR and CDR2 SFDVKD.

There are many counts of this clonotype. The chain carries TRBV5-1 and TRBJ2-3; TRBD2 aligns across 12 bases. Germline V CDR1 and CDR2: SGHRS, YFSETQ. V was pared by 0 bases and J by 4 bases, with 0 bases of the junction left unmatched. The CDR3 runs to 15 residues. CDR3 sequence (DNA): TGCGCCAGCAGCTTGGGACTAGCGGGAGCAGATACGCAGTATTTT. Residues: CASSLGLAGADTQYF.

V gene TRBV6-1 combines with J gene TRBJ1-2; 9 nucleotides line up with TRBD1. The CDR3 is 13 residues long. J lost 8 bases, V lost 4 bases, and 5 bases had no gene match. Germline loops: CDR1 MNHNS, CDR2 SASEGT. CDR3 bases: TGTGCCAGCAGTGTGAGACAGGGGGGAGGCTACACCTTC. Translation gives CASSVRQGGGYTF.

At least ten counts were recorded for this clonotype. The rearrangement joins TRBV2 to TRBJ2-1, with D unclear. V was pared by 1 base and J by 1 base, with 8 bases between. Germline CDR1 reads SNHLY; CDR2 reads FYNNEI. The CDR3 spans 15 residues. This CDR3 reads CASSEGLTSYNEQFF. CDR3 DNA: TGTGCCAGCAGTGAAGGACTGACTTCCTACAATGAGCAGTTCTTC. The whole variable domain, filled in from reference TRBV2 and TRBJ2-1, reads EPEVTQTPSHQVTQMGQEVILRCVPISNHLYFYWYRQILGQKVEFLVSFYNNEISEKSEIFDDQFSVERPDGSNFTLKIRSTKLEDSAMYFCASSEGLTSYNEQFFGPGTRLTVL.

Notes on this clonotype: At one boundary the junction diverges from the germline segment, which might be a read error. The chain joins TRBV10-2 to TRBJ1-5; D gene unclear. The germline V gene encodes CDR1 WSHSY and CDR2 SAAADI. The CDR3 runs 14 residues. CDR3 sequence (DNA): TGCGCCAGCAGTGAAGTAGAGGGCAATCAGTCCCAGCATTTT. Amino acids: CASSEVEGNQSQHF.

Many counts were recorded for this clonotype. The J gene is TRBJ1-6, the V gene TRBV7-9; no clear D. The germline CDR1 and CDR2 sequences are SEHNR and FQNEAQ (reference sequence). V was shortened by 5 bases and J by 2 bases, with 13 bases between the two germline ends. This CDR3 has 16 amino acids. For the CDR3, the DNA is TGTGCCAGCAGCATTCGCGGAGGGACCTATAATTCACCCCTCCACTTT. Its protein is CASSIRGGTYNSPLHF.

This clonotype was seen ten or more times. This chain joins TRBV7-9 and TRBJ2-3, with TRBD1 as a possible D gene (6 bases). The germline CDR1 and CDR2 sequences are SEHNR and FQNEAQ (reference sequence). The CDR3 loop spans 15 amino acids. V lost 3 bases to trimming and J lost 6 bases, with 16 bases between them. DNA of the CDR3: TGTGCCAGCAGCTTTAGGTCAGGGGATGGGGATACGCAGTATTTT. As protein: CASSFRSGDGDTQYF. Together with reference TRBV7-9 and TRBJ2-3, the CDR3 gives the full variable domain: DTGVSQNPRHKITKRGQNVTFRCDPISEHNRLYWYRQTLGQGPEFLTYFQNEAQLEKSRLLSDRFSAERPKGSFSTLEIQRTEQGDSAMYLCASSFRSGDGDTQYFGPGTRLTVL.

About this clonotype: A much larger clone sits a single nucleotide away, making a read error possible. Written as DNA, the CDR3 is TGCGCCAGCAGCTCAACAACAGACCACGGTGGCTACACCTTC. It is translated as CASSSTTDHGGYTF. The gene calls are TRBV5-1 and TRBJ1-2, with D hard to call. CDR1 and CDR2 from the germline V gene are SGHRS and YFSETQ. The ends were cut back, 3 bases at V and 7 bases at J, with 16 bases in the middle. The CDR3 has 14 residues.

Turning to this clonotype: A read error may explain this, as a much larger clone is one base away. This chain joins TRBV7-3 and TRBJ2-1, with TRBD2 matching over 12 bases. CDR1 is SGHTA and CDR2 is FQGTGA in the germline V gene. This CDR3 is 13 amino acids long. The DNA for the CDR3 is TGTGCCAGTTCTAGCGGGAGGGCGGGGGAGCAGTCCTTC. Translated, it gives CASSSGRAGEQSF.

Notes on this clonotype: One base away lies a much larger clone, so this may be a sequencing read error. This sequence joins TRBV7-9 and TRBJ1-1; D is perhaps TRBD1 (6 bases). CDR1 and CDR2 (germline): SEHNR, FQNEAQ (reference sequence). Trimming cost V 3 bases and J 3 bases, with 14 bases left between them. The CDR3 has 15 amino acids. CDR3 sequence (DNA): TGTGCCAGCAGCTTGTTAGGGGGGCTGGACACTGAAGCTTTCTTT. Translating gives CASSLLGGLDTEAFF. Full variable domain (missing parts from reference TRBV7-9 and TRBJ1-1): DTGVSQNPRHKITKRGQNVTFRCDPISEHNRLYWYRQTLGQGPEFLTYFQNEAQLEKSRLLSDRFSAERPKGSFSTLEIQRTEQGDSAMYLCASSLLGGLDTEAFFGQGTRLTVV.

For this clonotype: It may be a read error: a sequence one base away is much more abundant. The chain employs TRBV19 and TRBJ1-1; tentative D call: TRBD1 (5 bases). V was clipped by 5 bases and J by 2 bases, with 12 bases between them. The CDR3 has 14 residues. The germline CDR1 and CDR2 sequences are LNHDA and SQIVND (reference sequence). The DNA for the CDR3 is TGTGCCAGTAGTTTGGGACGGACAAACACTGAAGCTTTCTTT. It yields the protein CASSLGRTNTEAFF.

In this sample, this clonotype turned up a few times. The chain recombines TRBV5-1 with TRBJ2-1; D remains unclear. CDR1 and CDR2 from the germline V gene are SGHRS and YFSETQ. There are 15 residues in the CDR3. The V and J ends lost 0 bases and 2 bases respectively, with 9 bases between them. CDR3 sequence reads: CASSLVRSTYNEQFF. CDR3 sequence (DNA): TGCGCCAGCAGCTTGGTGCGGAGCACCTACAATGAGCAGTTCTTC. Complete variable domain (other parts from reference TRBV5-1 and TRBJ2-1): KAGVTQTPRYLIKTRGQQVTLSCSPISGHRSVSWYQQTPGQGLQFLFEYFSETQRNKGNFPGRFSGRQFSNSRSEMNVSTLELGDSALYLCASSLVRSTYNEQFFGPGTRLTVL.

In its sample, this clonotype was seen a few times. This rearrangement joins TRBV20-1 to TRBJ1-5, with a weak D call TRBD1 (5 bases). Trimming removed 2 bases from V and 1 base from J, with 9 bases in between. The CDR3 consists of 14 residues. The germline V gene has CDR1 DFQATT and CDR2 SNEGSKA (reference sequence). The CDR3 loop is CSARTDTSNQPQHF. CDR3 DNA sequence: TGCAGTGCTAGAACGGACACCAGCAATCAGCCCCAGCATTTT.

This clonotype was seen repeatedly, ten times or more. This chain uses TRBV21-1 with TRBJ1-2. TRBV21-1 is assigned pseudogene status. This CDR3 contains 14 residues. Here the CDR3 reads CASSKGGGDYGYTF. CDR3 in DNA: TGTGCCAGCAGCAAAGGGGGAGGGGACTATGGCTACACCTTC.

This clonotype was seen at least ten times. The chain carries TRBV29-1 and TRBJ2-3; TRBD2 aligns across 7 bases. V was pared by 4 bases and J by 1 base, with 8 bases of the junction left unmatched. The CDR3 is 15 residues long. Germline V gene sequence: CDR1 SQVTM, CDR2 ANQGSEA. CDR3 nucleotide sequence: TGCAGCGTTGGGAGGCGGGAGTGGGGCACAGATACGCAGTATTTT. Translation gives CSVGRREWGTDTQYF.

The chain employs TRBV12-3 or TRBV12-4 and TRBJ1-5, with 7 bases matching TRBD1. The V and J ends lost 3 bases and 7 bases, in that order; junction bases with no gene match: 9. The CDR3 contains 15 residues. CDR3 nucleotide sequence: TGTGCCAGCAGTTTCTCCGGACAGGTTGTACAGCCCCAGCATTTT. It specifies CASSFSGQVVQPQHF.

The V gene is TRBV7-2, the J gene TRBJ2-6, with TRBD2 matching over 7 bases. The CDR3 runs 19 residues. Germline CDR1 reads SGHTA; CDR2 reads FQGNSA. The V gene end was trimmed by 4 bases and the J gene end by 0 bases; junction bases not matched to a gene: 12. CDR3 sequence (DNA): TGTGCCAGCAGCTCAGATCTAGGGAGGGTCCGCTCTGGGGCCAACGTCCTGACTTTC. Its translation is CASSSDLGRVRSGANVLTF.

The chain carries TRBV27 and TRBJ2-7; tentative D call: TRBD2 (6 bases). Germline V gene lookup returns CDR1 MNHEY and CDR2 SMNVEV (reference sequence). Trimming removed 7 bases at V and 1 base at J, with 14 bases between. The CDR3 sequence is 14 residues long. This chain's CDR3 is CASNFGRGSYEQYF. CDR3 sequence (DNA): TGTGCCAGCAATTTTGGGCGGGGTTCCTACGAGCAGTACTTC.

V usage is TRBV7-9 and J usage is TRBJ1-5; TRBD1 agrees at 10 bases. CDR1 is SEHNR and CDR2 is FQNEAQ in the germline V gene (reference sequence). After removal of 1 base from V and 0 bases from J, the junction contained 3 bases not matched to a gene. The CDR3 has 17 residues. The CDR3 is CASSLGGTGASNQPQHF. The CDR3 region has the DNA TGTGCCAGCAGCTTAGGGGGGACAGGGGCTAGCAATCAGCCCCAGCATTTT.

The chain joins TRBV6-5 to TRBJ2-2; 7 bases agree with TRBD1. The CDR3 loop spans 17 amino acids. J gave up 7 bases and V 6 bases, and 17 bases lay outside the gene matches. The germline V gene encodes CDR1 MNHEY and CDR2 SVGAGI. CDR3 loop: CASRTSSTGKGVGELFF. Written as DNA, the CDR3 is TGTGCCAGCAGAACCTCCTCGACAGGGAAGGGAGTCGGGGAGCTGTTTTTT.

Concerning this clonotype: A read error may produce the germline difference seen at one junction end. This rearrangement joins TRBV6-6 to TRBJ2-7, with TRBD1 identical over 9 bases. The CDR3 consists of 13 residues. Per germline, CDR1 MNHNY and CDR2 SVGAGI (reference sequence). Here the CDR3 reads CAGSATGGYEQYF. In DNA, the CDR3 is TGTGCCGGCAGTGCGACAGGGGGATACGAGCAGTACTTC.

This clonotype counts as medium-sized (0.01 to 0.1%). The V gene is TRBV29-1, the J gene TRBJ2-3; maybe TRBD1 (5 bases). CDR1 is SQVTM and CDR2 is ANQGSEA in the germline V gene. The CDR3 is 12 amino acids. Trimming left V 6 bases short and J 4 bases short, with 11 bases between. CDR3: CSVAGWSDTQYF. The DNA of the CDR3 is TGCAGCGTCGCAGGGTGGTCAGATACGCAGTATTTT.

This clonotype was observed a few times. A much larger clone differs by one base, so this may be a read error. The gene calls are TRBV5-1 and TRBJ2-3; 10 bases are shared with TRBD2. The ends lost 4 bases at V and 2 bases at J; junction bases unmatched: 4. Germline CDR1 is SGHRS and CDR2 is YFSETQ. The CDR3 loop spans 15 amino acids. Written as DNA, the CDR3 is TGCGCCAGCAGCGGGGGACTAGCGCTCACAGATACGCAGTATTTT. Encoded protein: CASSGGLALTDTQYF. The full variable domain, its missing parts supplied by reference TRBV5-1 and TRBJ2-3, is KAGVTQTPRYLIKTRGQQVTLSCSPISGHRSVSWYQQTPGQGLQFLFEYFSETQRNKGNFPGRFSGRQFSNSRSEMNVSTLELGDSALYLCASSGGLALTDTQYFGPGTRLTVL.

V gene TRBV7-6 combines with J gene TRBJ2-7; 8 bases are shared with TRBD1. Per the germline V gene, CDR1 is SGHVS and CDR2 is FNYEAQ. The length of the CDR3 is 13 residues. V lost 5 bases and J lost 3; bases outside the gene matches: 3. In DNA, the CDR3 is TGTGCCAGCAGCCCCAGGGGGCTCTACGAGCAGTACTTC. As protein: CASSPRGLYEQYF.

V gene TRBV6-2 or TRBV6-3 combines with J gene TRBJ2-5; D not certain. TRBJ2-7 matches the DNA end more closely, so the J call is doubtful. Germline values: CDR1 MNHEY, CDR2 SVGEGT. CDR3 size: 13 residues. In nucleotides, the CDR3 is TGTGCCAGCAGTTACTCCAAGGACTACGAGCAGTACTTC. This codes for CASSYSKDYEQYF.

At least ten counts were recorded for this clonotype. The V gene is TRBV12-5, the J gene TRBJ2-1; D remains ambiguous. V lost 2 bases to trimming and J lost 8 bases, with 13 bases between them. Looked up from germline, CDR1 is LGHNT and CDR2 is FRNRAP. This CDR3 is 14 amino acids long. The CDR3 DNA reads TGTGCTAGTGGTTTGTCGGAAGGGCGGTATGAGCAGTTCTTC. It codes for CASGLSEGRYEQFF.